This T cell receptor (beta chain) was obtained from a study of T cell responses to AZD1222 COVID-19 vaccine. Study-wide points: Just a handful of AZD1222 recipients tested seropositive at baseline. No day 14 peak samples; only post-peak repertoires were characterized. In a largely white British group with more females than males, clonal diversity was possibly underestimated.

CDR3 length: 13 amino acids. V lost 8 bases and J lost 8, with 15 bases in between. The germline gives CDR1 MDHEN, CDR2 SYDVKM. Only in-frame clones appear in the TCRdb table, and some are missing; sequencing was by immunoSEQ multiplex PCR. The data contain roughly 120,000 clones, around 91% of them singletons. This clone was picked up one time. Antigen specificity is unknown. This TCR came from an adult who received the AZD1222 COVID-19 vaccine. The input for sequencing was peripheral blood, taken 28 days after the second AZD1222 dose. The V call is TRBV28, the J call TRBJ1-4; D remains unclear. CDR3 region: CASGNGPNEKLFF. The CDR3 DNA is TGTGCCAGCGGGAACGGCCCGAACGAAAAACTGTTTTTT.